These 15 T cell receptor beta chains were all obtained from the same sample, sequenced in a study of shared clonotypes between healthy human individuals. Here immunoSEQ multiplex PCR was the method, and the copy in TCRdb shows in-frame clones only, minus some. The table includes 850,000 to 1,200,000 clones, 65% to 80% detected once. Sequencing was carried out using memory CD4+ T cells sorted from blood. Subset here: CD45RA-negative fraction. These receptors were obtained from a man between 18 and 29 years old in good health.

A word on this clone: The same CDR3 arises from other DNA sequences in this sample as well. This chain connects TRBV5-4 to TRBJ1-6, with 9 positions matching TRBD1. The germline CDR1 and CDR2 sequences are SGHNT and YYREEE (reference sequence). The V gene end was trimmed by 0 bases and the J gene end by 5 bases; junction bases not matched to a gene: 3. The CDR3 is made up of 16 amino acids. The CDR3, as DNA: TGTGCCAGCAGCTTGGGAGGACAGGGGAATAATTCACCCCTCCACTTT. This translates into CASSLGGQGNNSPLHF.

This clone turned up a few times. The chain links TRBV19 to TRBJ1-2; TRBD1 aligns across 7 bases. CDR1 is LNHDA and CDR2 is SQIVND in the germline V gene (reference sequence). Unmatched junction bases numbered 15, after V lost 9 bases and J lost 2 bases. The CDR3 loop spans 16 amino acids. CDR3 region: CASRLLTGKTNYGYTF. The CDR3 DNA is TGTGCCAGCCGGCTCTTGACAGGGAAGACCAACTATGGCTACACCTTC.

J is TRBJ2-7 and V is TRBV7-2; D is possibly TRBD1 (5 bases). The V and J ends lost 1 base and 2 bases respectively, with 12 bases between them. Germline lookup yields CDR1 SGHTA and CDR2 FQGNSA. CDR3 length: 15 amino acids. CDR3 DNA: TGTGCCAGCAGCTTAGGGGCAGGGCCCACCTACGAGCAGTACTTC. Translation gives CASSLGAGPTYEQYF.

This sequence joins TRBV18 and TRBJ2-3, with D perhaps matching TRBD1 (5 bases). V was clipped by 3 bases and J by 2 bases, with 9 bases between them. The CDR3 covers 14 residues. The germline V gene encodes CDR1 KGHSH and CDR2 LQKENI. This chain's CDR3 is CASSPAGHTDTQYF. As DNA, the CDR3 is TGTGCCAGCTCACCGGCAGGGCACACAGATACGCAGTATTTT.

CDR3 bases: TGTGCCAGCAGTGAACTTGGGGAGACCCAGTACTTC. Translation gives CASSELGETQYF. The chain carries TRBV2 and TRBJ2-5, with no clear D. The germline gives CDR1 SNHLY, CDR2 FYNNEI. V lost 2 bases to trimming and J lost 5 bases, with 6 bases between them. CDR3 length: 12 residues.

The DNA for the CDR3 is TGTGCCAGTAGGCGGGGGCTCTACAATGAGCAGTTCTTC. Protein sequence: CASRRGLYNEQFF. The chain joins TRBV19 to TRBJ2-1, with D possibly being TRBD2 (7 bases). Germline values: CDR1 LNHDA, CDR2 SQIVND (reference sequence). Trimming pared 6 bases from V and 3 bases from J, leaving 9 bases between. The CDR3 length is 13 residues.

The genes are TRBV5-1 and TRBJ2-1, with 12 bases aligning to TRBD2. Germline CDR1 reads SGHRS; CDR2 reads YFSETQ. The CDR3 consists of 18 residues. With 1 base clipped from V and 8 bases from J, the junction kept 13 bases outside the gene matches. The CDR3 loop is CASSLTLAGGHRFDEQFF. CDR3 coding DNA: TGCGCCAGCAGCTTGACGCTAGCGGGGGGGCATAGGTTCGATGAGCAGTTCTTC.

This rearrangement joins TRBV2 to TRBJ2-7, with 8 nucleotides matching TRBD2. The CDR3 has 14 amino acids. The germline gives CDR1 SNHLY, CDR2 FYNNEI. V trimming: 6 bases; J trimming: 2 bases; junction bases outside the gene matches: 6. The CDR3 DNA reads as TGTGCCAGCAGCACATCGGGGGGGCCCTACGAGCAGTACTTC. It codes for CASSTSGGPYEQYF.

The chain carries TRBV28 and TRBJ1-2; D is unresolved. The CDR3 is made up of 13 amino acids. V was trimmed by 3 bases and J by 8 bases, leaving 13 bases between them. CDR1 and CDR2 from the germline V gene are MDHEN and SYDVKM. CDR3 sequence reads: CASSFSRGMGYTF. The CDR3 DNA follows: TGTGCCAGCAGTTTTAGCAGAGGTATGGGCTACACCTTC.

This chain uses TRBV30 with TRBJ1-2; D remains ambiguous. Trimming stripped 4 bases from V and 3 bases from J, with 12 bases between. This CDR3 is built from 13 residues. Looked up from germline, CDR1 is GTSNPN and CDR2 is SVGIG (reference sequence). This chain's CDR3 is CAWTPSRDYGYTF. CDR3 nucleotide sequence: TGTGCCTGGACTCCTAGCCGGGACTATGGCTACACCTTC.

The chain joins TRBV30 to TRBJ1-6; D ambiguous. The CDR3 runs 12 residues. V was trimmed by 0 bases and J by 10 bases, leaving 7 bases between them. Germline assignment: CDR1 GTSNPN and CDR2 SVGIG (reference sequence). The CDR3 coding sequence is TGTGCCTGGAGTGTTCAGTGGTCACCCCTCCACTTT. Translated: CAWSVQWSPLHF. The entire variable domain, with the rest obtained from reference TRBV30 and TRBJ1-6, is as follows: SQTIHQWPATLVQPVGSPLSLECTVEGTSNPNLYWYRQAAGRGLQLLFYSVGIGQISSEVPQNLSASRPQDRQFILSSKKLLLSDSGFYLCAWSVQWSPLHFGNGTRLTVT.

The chain recombines TRBV5-1 with TRBJ2-4; 14 bases are shared with TRBD2. From germline, CDR1 is SGHRS and CDR2 YFSETQ. The CDR3 has 17 residues. With 0 bases clipped from V and 5 bases from J, the junction kept 4 bases outside the gene matches. DNA of the CDR3: TGCGCCAGCAGCTTGGGACTAGCGGGAGGGCCCCAAAACATTCAGTACTTC. This encodes CASSLGLAGGPQNIQYF.

The V gene is TRBV7-2, the J gene TRBJ1-2, with D possibly matching TRBD1 (6 bases). The length of the CDR3 is 16 residues. Trimming removed 1 base at V and 5 bases at J, with 17 bases between. Germline V gene sequence: CDR1 SGHTA, CDR2 FQGNSA. DNA for the CDR3: TGTGCCAGCAGCTTAGGACCGGGGGCGCCAGGATATGGCTACACCTTC. It translates to CASSLGPGAPGYGYTF. The whole variable domain, remainder taken from reference TRBV7-2 and TRBJ1-2, is GAGVSQSPSNKVTEKGKDVELRCDPISGHTALYWYRQSLGQGLEFLIYFQGNSAPDKSGLPSDRFSAERTGGSVSTLTIQRTQQEDSAVYLCASSLGPGAPGYGYTFGSGTRLTVV.

This clone was detected many times. This chain uses TRBV5-1 with TRBJ1-1; TRBD1 aligns across 10 bases. V trimming: 3 bases; J trimming: 2 bases; junction bases outside the gene matches: 7. Germline V gene lookup returns CDR1 SGHRS and CDR2 YFSETQ. CDR3 size: 16 residues. CDR3 sequence: CASSWDRGPENTEAFF. The CDR3 DNA is TGCGCCAGCAGCTGGGACAGGGGACCTGAAAACACTGAAGCTTTCTTT.

This chain uses TRBV5-4 with TRBJ2-7, with a possible D match to TRBD1 (6 bases). This CDR3 comprises 14 residues. Looked up from germline, CDR1 is SGHNT and CDR2 is YYREEE (reference sequence). Trimming stripped 2 bases from V and 2 bases from J, with 11 bases between. The CDR3, as DNA: TGTGCCAGCAGCTTCGACACAGGGCCCTACGAGCAGTACTTC. Amino acids: CASSFDTGPYEQYF.